This entry lists 2 T cell receptor beta chains sequenced from one sample in a study of blood T cell repertoires in COVID-19. TCRdb's copy holds only in-frame clones and misses some; the assay was immunoSEQ multiplex PCR. The repertoire has roughly 120,000 clones, approximately 86% of them found once; the top ten carry approximately 7.7%. Source material: peripheral blood. The receptors stem from a human donor in a cohort sampled during active COVID-19.

The rearrangement links TRBV14 to TRBJ2-2; 7 positions agree with TRBD2. Germline V CDR1 and CDR2: SGHDN, FVKESK. V was clipped by 5 bases and J by 6 bases; unmatched bases: 9. The CDR3 covers 15 residues. The CDR3 region is CASSARLAGAGELFF. The CDR3 DNA follows: TGTGCCAGCAGCGCCCGACTAGCCGGGGCCGGGGAGCTGTTTTTT.

In its sample, this clone was seen once. The chain joins TRBV9 to TRBJ2-2; 14 positions match TRBD2. Per germline, CDR1 SGDLS and CDR2 YYNGEE. The CDR3 has 17 amino acids. V lost 3 bases to trimming and J lost 4 bases; unmatched junction nucleotides: 5. The CDR3 bases are TGTGCCAGCAGCGCAGGACTAGCGGGAGGTGGCACCGGGGAGCTGTTTTTT. Translation: CASSAGLAGGGTGELFF.